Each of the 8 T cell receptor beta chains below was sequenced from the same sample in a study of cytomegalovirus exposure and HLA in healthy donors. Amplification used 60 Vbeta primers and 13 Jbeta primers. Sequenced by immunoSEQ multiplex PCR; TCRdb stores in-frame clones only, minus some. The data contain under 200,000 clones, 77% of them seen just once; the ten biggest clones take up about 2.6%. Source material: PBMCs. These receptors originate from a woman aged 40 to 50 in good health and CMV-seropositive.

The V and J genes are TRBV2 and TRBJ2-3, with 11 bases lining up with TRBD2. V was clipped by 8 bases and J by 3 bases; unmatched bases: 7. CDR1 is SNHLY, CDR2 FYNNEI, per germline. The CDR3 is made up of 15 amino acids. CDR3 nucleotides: TGTGCCAGCCGGACTAGCGGGTCCGCGACAGATACGCAGTATTTT. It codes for CASRTSGSATDTQYF.

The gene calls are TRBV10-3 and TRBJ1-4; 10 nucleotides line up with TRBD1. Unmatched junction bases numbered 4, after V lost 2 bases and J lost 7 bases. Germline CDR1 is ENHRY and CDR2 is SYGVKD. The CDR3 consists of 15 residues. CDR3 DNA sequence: TGTGCCATCAGTGAGCCGACAGGGGGCCGTGAAAAACTGTTTTTT. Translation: CAISEPTGGREKLFF.

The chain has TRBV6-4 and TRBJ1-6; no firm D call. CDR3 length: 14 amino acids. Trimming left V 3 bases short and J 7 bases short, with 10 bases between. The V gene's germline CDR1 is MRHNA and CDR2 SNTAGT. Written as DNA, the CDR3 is TGTGCCAGCAGTGAAGAGGGTGGGAATTCACCCCTCCACTTT. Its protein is CASSEEGGNSPLHF.

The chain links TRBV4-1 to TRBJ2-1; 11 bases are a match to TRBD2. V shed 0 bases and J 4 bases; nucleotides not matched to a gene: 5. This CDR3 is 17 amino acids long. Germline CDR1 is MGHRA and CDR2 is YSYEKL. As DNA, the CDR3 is TGCGCCAGCAGCCAAGATGAAGGGACTAGCGGTTACAATGAGCAGTTCTTC. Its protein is CASSQDEGTSGYNEQFF.

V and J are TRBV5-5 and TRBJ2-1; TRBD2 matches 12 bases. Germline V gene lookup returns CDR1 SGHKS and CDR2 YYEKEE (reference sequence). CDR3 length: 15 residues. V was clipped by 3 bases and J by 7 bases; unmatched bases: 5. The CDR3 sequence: CASSYGLAGINEQFF. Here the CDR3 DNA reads TGTGCCAGCAGCTACGGACTAGCGGGGATTAATGAGCAGTTCTTC.

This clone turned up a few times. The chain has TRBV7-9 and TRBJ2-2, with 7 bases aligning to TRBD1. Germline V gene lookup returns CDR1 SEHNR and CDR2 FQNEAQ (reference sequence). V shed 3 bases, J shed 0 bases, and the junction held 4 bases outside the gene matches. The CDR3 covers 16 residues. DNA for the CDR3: TGTGCCAGCAGCTTCATTCAGGGGGCGAACACCGGGGAGCTGTTTTTT. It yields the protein CASSFIQGANTGELFF.

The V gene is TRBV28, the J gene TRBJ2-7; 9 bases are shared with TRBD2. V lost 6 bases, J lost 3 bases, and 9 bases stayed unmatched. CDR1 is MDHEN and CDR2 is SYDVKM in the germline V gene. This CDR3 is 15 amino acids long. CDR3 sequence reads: CASSLLAGPFYEQYF. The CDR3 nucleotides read TGTGCCAGCAGCTTACTAGCGGGCCCCTTCTACGAGCAGTACTTC.

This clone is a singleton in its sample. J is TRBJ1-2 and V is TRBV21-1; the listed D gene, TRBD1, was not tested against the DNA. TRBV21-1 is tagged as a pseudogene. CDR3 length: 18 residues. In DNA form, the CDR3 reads TGTGCCAGCAGCAAAGAGAGTTCCGGGACAGGTAGGGGGAATGGCTACACCTTC. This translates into CASSKESSGTGRGNGYTF.